Shown below are 9 T cell receptor beta chains from a single sample sequenced in a study of T cell changes during pregnancy in multiple sclerosis. Only in-frame clones appear in the TCRdb table, and some are missing; sequencing was by immunoSEQ multiplex PCR. This sample carries roughly 100,000 clones, approximately 92% of them seen once, and the ten largest clones take 3.1%. Source: peripheral blood, taken in the second trimester of pregnancy. These receptors all come from a female donor with multiple sclerosis, enrolled in a pregnancy study.

The genes are TRBV7-2 and TRBJ1-3; D gene unclear. CDR3 size: 14 residues. CDR1 is SGHTA and CDR2 is FQGNSA in the germline V gene. V was shortened by 1 base and J by 2 bases, with 6 bases between the two germline ends. The DNA for the CDR3 is TGTGCCAGCAGCTTAGACATCGCTGGAAACACCATATATTTT. Translated: CASSLDIAGNTIYF. Looking up the rest from reference TRBV7-2 and TRBJ1-3 gives the full variable domain: GAGVSQSPSNKVTEKGKDVELRCDPISGHTALYWYRQSLGQGLEFLIYFQGNSAPDKSGLPSDRFSAERTGGSVSTLTIQRTQQEDSAVYLCASSLDIAGNTIYFGEGSWLTVV.

The chain employs TRBV4-3 and TRBJ1-2, with a weak D call TRBD1 (5 bases). This CDR3 has 15 residues. V shed 3 bases and J shed 14 bases, with 25 bases lying between them. Germline values: CDR1 LGHNA, CDR2 YSLEER. The CDR3 reads CASSQDIGGRLATTF. For the CDR3, the DNA is TGCGCCAGCAGCCAGGACATTGGAGGGCGGCTGGCTACGACCTTC.

The chain joins TRBV28 to TRBJ2-7; D might be TRBD1 (8 bases). Deletions cut 6 bases from V and 5 bases from J, with 17 bases between. Germline lookup yields CDR1 MDHEN and CDR2 SYDVKM. The CDR3 totals 14 residues. CDR3 sequence: CASRGGTGHHEQYF. In nucleotides, the CDR3 is TGTGCCAGCAGGGGGGGGACAGGTCACCACGAGCAGTACTTC.

The rearrangement links TRBV10-3 to TRBJ2-7; 8 nucleotides line up with TRBD1. Germline V gene lookup returns CDR1 ENHRY and CDR2 SYGVKD. The length of the CDR3 is 17 residues. V trimming: 0 bases; J trimming: 2 bases; junction bases outside the gene matches: 9. CDR3 in amino acids: CAISESTVTGVAYEQYF. The DNA for the CDR3 is TGTGCCATCAGTGAGTCGACTGTGACAGGGGTCGCCTACGAGCAGTACTTC.

The chain links TRBV7-3 to TRBJ2-3; 10 positions match TRBD2. The CDR3 length is 14 residues. The junction had 4 bases not matched to a gene; V was cut back by 6 bases and J by 4 bases. CDR1 is SGHTA and CDR2 is FQGTGA in the germline V gene. The CDR3 reads CASSPGLASDTQYF. As DNA, the CDR3 is TGTGCCAGCAGTCCGGGACTAGCGTCAGATACGCAGTATTTT.

The chain has TRBV4-3 and TRBJ2-7; TRBD1 matches 7 bases. V shed 4 bases, J shed 2 bases, and the junction held 8 bases outside the gene matches. The CDR3 contains 15 residues. CDR1 is LGHNA, CDR2 YSLEER, per germline. DNA of the CDR3: TGCGCCAGCAGCCGCTACAGGGGATTGACCTACGAGCAGTACTTC. Translating it yields CASSRYRGLTYEQYF.

This clone was counted a few times. The chain has TRBV7-9 and TRBJ1-3; possibly TRBD1 for D (5 bases). The CDR3 is 16 residues long. Deletions cut 4 bases from V and 4 bases from J, with 17 bases between. Germline loops: CDR1 SEHNR, CDR2 FQNEAQ (reference sequence). The CDR3 DNA reads TGTGCCAGCAGCTCGACTCAGGGTCTGGCAGGAAACACCATATATTTT. This translates into CASSSTQGLAGNTIYF. Looking up the rest from reference TRBV7-9 and TRBJ1-3 gives the full variable domain: DTGVSQNPRHKITKRGQNVTFRCDPISEHNRLYWYRQTLGQGPEFLTYFQNEAQLEKSRLLSDRFSAERPKGSFSTLEIQRTEQGDSAMYLCASSSTQGLAGNTIYFGEGSWLTVV.

The CDR3: CASGRGDEQYF. In DNA, the CDR3 is TGTGCCAGCGGGAGGGGGGACGAGCAGTACTTC. The V gene is TRBV25-1, the J gene TRBJ2-7; a possible D gene is TRBD2 (7 bases). The CDR3 covers 11 residues. The V and J ends lost 8 bases and 5 bases respectively, with 10 bases between them. The V gene's germline CDR1 is MGHDK and CDR2 SYGVNS.

This clone appeared a single time. The chain combines TRBV9 with TRBJ2-2; 8 nucleotides align to TRBD1. CDR1 is SGDLS and CDR2 is YYNGEE in the germline V gene. The CDR3 extends over 14 amino acids. Trimming took 3 bases from V and 7 from J; bases not matched to a gene: 5. This chain's CDR3 is CASSARGPGGELFF. The CDR3, as DNA: TGTGCCAGCAGCGCCAGGGGGCCGGGCGGGGAGCTGTTTTTT.